The clone carrying this TCR beta chain occurred a few times. This record belongs to a study of response to subunit inactivated influenza vaccine. V shed 6 bases and J 5 bases; nucleotides not matched to a gene: 3. This CDR3 has 14 residues. Germline CDR1 is SNHLY and CDR2 is FYNNEI. TCRdb itself ran the RT-PCR reads through MiXCR, one entry per CDR3 protein. Among 500,000 to 550,000 distinct CDR3 sequences listed, roughly a quarter were seen once. These records were also assigned to another study, of T cells expressing NK-cell markers. That publication notes: Libraries used 5'RACE template switching adding universal primer site and UMIs. It was sorted CD3+CD56+NKG2C+, CD3+CD56+NKG2C- and CD3+CD56-NKG2C+ T cells that supplied the TCR beta repertoires. With respect to HCMV, most of the eight sequenced donors were seropositive, and one was seronegative. Restricting sorting to alpha-beta TCR T cells was achieved in several experiments by an anti-gamma-delta TCR antibody.

Source: CD4+ T cells sorted from PBMCs, taken 11 to 12 days after vaccination. This chain uses TRBV2 with TRBJ2-1; 11 positions agree with TRBD2. This receptor was identified in a man in his fifties who received an inactivated influenza vaccine. The CDR3 DNA sequence: TGTGCCAGCAGGGTAGCGGGAGGGGACAATGAGCAGTTCTTC. This codes for CASRVAGGDNEQFF.